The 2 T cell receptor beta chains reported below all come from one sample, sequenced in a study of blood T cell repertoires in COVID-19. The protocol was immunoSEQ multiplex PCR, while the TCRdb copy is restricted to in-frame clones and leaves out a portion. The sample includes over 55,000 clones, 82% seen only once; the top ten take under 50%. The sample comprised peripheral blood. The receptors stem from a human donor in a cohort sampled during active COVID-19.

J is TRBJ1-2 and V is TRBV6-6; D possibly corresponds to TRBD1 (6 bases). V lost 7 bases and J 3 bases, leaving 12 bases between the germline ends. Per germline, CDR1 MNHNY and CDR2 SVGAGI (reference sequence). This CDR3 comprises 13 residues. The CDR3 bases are TGTGCCAGCAATGGGGGCGCTTACTATGGCTACACCTTC. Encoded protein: CASNGGAYYGYTF.

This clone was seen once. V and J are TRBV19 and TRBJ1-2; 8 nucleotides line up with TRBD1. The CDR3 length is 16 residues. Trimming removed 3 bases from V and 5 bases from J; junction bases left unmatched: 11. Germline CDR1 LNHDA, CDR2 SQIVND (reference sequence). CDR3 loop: CASSMSGAGGRYGYTF. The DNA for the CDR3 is TGTGCCAGTAGTATGAGTGGAGCAGGGGGCCGTTATGGCTACACCTTC. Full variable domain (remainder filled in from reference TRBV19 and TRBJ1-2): DGGITQSPKYLFRKEGQNVTLSCEQNLNHDAMYWYRQDPGQGLRLIYYSQIVNDFQKGDIAEGYSVSREKKESFPLTVTSAQKNPTAFYLCASSMSGAGGRYGYTFGSGTRLTVV.